The sequence of this T cell receptor (beta chain) was determined in a study of patients and donors after allogeneic stem cell transplantation. TCRdb fed the RT-PCR reads into MiXCR, producing one record per CDR3 protein. This table holds over 350,000 distinct CDR3 sequences, 15% to 20% found once. Trimming took 10 bases from V and 4 from J; bases not matched to a gene: 4. This CDR3 is 14 amino acids long. Germline loops: CDR1 SGHTA, CDR2 FQGNSA. The clonotype originates from a human donor who was either an allogeneic HSCT recipient or a stem cell or donor lymphocyte infusion donor (not recorded which). It is not recorded whose cells these are; they may come from a transplant donor. The chain employs TRBV7-2 and TRBJ2-3; TRBD2 matches at 14 bases. The sample was blood, either unsorted or a sorted T cell fraction (not recorded which). CDR3 sequence reads: CATRTSGGPDTQYF. As DNA, the CDR3 is TGTGCCACCCGGACTAGCGGGGGGCCAGATACGCAGTATTTT.